The entry that follows covers one T cell receptor (beta chain) sequence. Its antigen is currently unknown. The PCR made use of 60 Vbeta and 13 Jbeta primers. Only in-frame clones appear in the TCRdb table, and some are missing; sequencing was by immunoSEQ multiplex PCR. The table records 60,000 to 75,000 clones, more than 80% of them present only once. Per germline, CDR1 SGDLS and CDR2 YYNGEE. The germline V and J ends were trimmed by 0 bases and 1 base, with 11 bases remaining between them. The CDR3 extends over 16 amino acids. This entry is derived from a study of cytomegalovirus exposure and HLA in healthy donors. Findings and caveats of the study: Within an earlier analysis, most TCR beta V segments proved productive either about 90% or about 30% of the time.

Sequencing used PBMCs. The V and J genes are TRBV9 and TRBJ2-1; maybe TRBD1 (6 bases). This sequence originates from a woman aged 25 to 45 in good health and CMV-seropositive. The CDR3 here is CASSVDVTGSYNEQFF. The CDR3, as DNA: TGTGCCAGCAGCGTAGACGTTACAGGGTCCTACAATGAGCAGTTCTTC.